One and the same sample provided the 15 T cell receptor beta chains below, sequenced in a study of blood T cells in healthy people across ages (dated by TCRdb to between 2015 and 2016). The library relied on 5' RACE. Sequencing took place on an Illumina HiSeq 2500. A second 7 to 11 cycle PCR used a sample-barcoded 5' primer and a J-beta primer mix. The public reads were reprocessed in TCRdb via fastp at Q25 and MiXCR, keeping in-frame beta chains. One record per CDR3 amino acid sequence lists the most common genes and DNA. The sample table records hundreds of thousands of distinct CDR3 sequences; under 30% of these occur just once. The top ten clones comprise 15% to 19% of the sample. The specimen sequenced was blood. The receptors shown here come from a woman aged 80 or over in good health.

The chain recombines TRBV20-1 with TRBJ1-5, with 8 bases matching TRBD1. This CDR3 has 17 residues. From germline, CDR1 is DFQATT and CDR2 SNEGSKA (reference sequence). V shed 5 bases and J 5 bases; nucleotides not matched to a gene: 17. The CDR3 protein is CSAAQPGGDRTYQPQHF. The CDR3 nucleotides read TGCAGTGCTGCACAACCCGGCGGGGACAGGACGTATCAGCCCCAGCATTTT.

In this sample, this clonotype turned up many times. The gene calls are TRBV6-2 or TRBV6-3 and TRBJ2-7, with 8 bases fitting TRBD2. With 2 bases clipped from V and 4 bases from J, the junction kept 10 bases outside the gene matches. The CDR3 extends over 16 amino acids. Germline CDR1 and CDR2: MNHEY and SVGEGT. CDR3 residues: CASSYHKRGISYEQYF. The CDR3 DNA is TGTGCCAGCAGTTACCATAAGCGGGGGATCAGTTACGAGCAGTACTTC.

The table lists this clonotype with many counts. The chain employs TRBV7-2 and TRBJ2-7, with D tentatively TRBD1 (5 bases). Germline V gives CDR1 SGHTA, CDR2 FQGNSA. There are 14 residues in the CDR3. Trimming shortened V by 4 bases and J by 7 bases, and 17 bases separated the two germline ends. CDR3 sequence: CASSYPGQGREQYF. The CDR3 DNA follows: TGTGCCAGCAGCTACCCCGGGCAGGGTCGGGAGCAGTACTTC. Full variable domain (remainder filled in from reference TRBV7-2 and TRBJ2-7): GAGVSQSPSNKVTEKGKDVELRCDPISGHTALYWYRQSLGQGLEFLIYFQGNSAPDKSGLPSDRFSAERTGGSVSTLTIQRTQQEDSAVYLCASSYPGQGREQYFGPGTRLTVT.

The chain uses TRBV4-1 and TRBJ1-4; possible D gene TRBD1, 5 bases. The germline V and J ends were trimmed by 5 bases and 8 bases, with 15 bases remaining between them. The CDR3 covers 14 residues. Germline V CDR1 and CDR2: MGHRA, YSYEKL. CDR3 coding DNA: TGCGCCAGCAGCTGGTCTTCTGAGGGGGAAAAACTGTTTTTT. Encoded protein: CASSWSSEGEKLFF.

This clonotype was recorded many times. V is TRBV12-3 or TRBV12-4 and J is TRBJ2-1; D may be TRBD2 (6 bases). The CDR3 sequence is 15 residues long. The germline V and J ends were trimmed by 5 bases and 5 bases, with 16 bases remaining between them. DNA for the CDR3: TGTGCCAGCAGTCCCGGCGGGGCTCAAAACAATGAGCAGTTCTTC. As protein: CASSPGGAQNNEQFF.

The count of this clonotype is one. As DNA, the CDR3 is TGCAGTGCTAGAGTCGTGCGGGTGGGCAATGAGCAGTTCTTC. It encodes CSARVVRVGNEQFF. This sequence joins TRBV20-1 and TRBJ2-1; TRBD2 is a possible D gene (5 bases). The CDR3 consists of 14 residues. V lost 1 base, J lost 6 bases, and 13 bases lay in between. CDR1 is DFQATT and CDR2 is SNEGSKA in the germline V gene (reference sequence).

This clonotype occurred a few times. The chain has TRBV5-1 and TRBJ2-3; 10 positions agree with TRBD2. Germline-derived CDR1 and CDR2 are SGHRS and YFSETQ. The CDR3 runs 17 residues. Losses at the gene ends were 2 bases for V and 2 bases for J; bases not matched to a gene: 8. CDR3 in DNA: TGCGCCAGCAGCTTCTCTAGCGGGGGCCTTTCCACAGATACGCAGTATTTT. This translates into CASSFSSGGLSTDTQYF.

Points on this clonotype: A much larger clone is a single base away; this may be a read error. This chain connects TRBV2 to TRBJ1-4, with TRBD1 as a possible D gene (6 bases). Germline V gene lookup returns CDR1 SNHLY and CDR2 FYNNEI. This CDR3 has 15 amino acids. The CDR3 reads CASSPMTGLNEKRFF. The CDR3 region has the DNA TGTGCCAGCAGCCCCATGACAGGTTTGAATGAAAAACGGTTTTTT.

Regarding this clonotype: This sequence may be a read error, since a much larger clone differs from it by one base. The V call is TRBV4-2, the J call TRBJ2-3, with D unresolved. The CDR3 has 16 residues. CDR1 is LGHNA and CDR2 is YNFKEQ in the germline V gene. The CDR3 loop is CASSQDRRGFRDMQYF. In DNA form, the CDR3 reads TGTGCCAGCAGCCAAGATAGGAGAGGCTTTAGGGATATGCAGTATTTT.

This clonotype was recorded many times. V and J are TRBV6-1 and TRBJ2-1, with D tentatively TRBD2 (6 bases). Looked up from germline, CDR1 is MNHNS and CDR2 is SASEGT. This CDR3 contains 14 residues. The ends were cut back, 6 bases at V and 4 bases at J, with 13 bases in the middle. The CDR3 spells CASRHPGLYNEQFF. CDR3 sequence (DNA): TGTGCCAGCAGACACCCGGGACTGTACAATGAGCAGTTCTTC.

This clonotype showed up many times. The chain combines TRBV6-5 with TRBJ2-3; D gene unclear. Germline CDR1 is MNHEY and CDR2 is SVGAGI. Trimming removed 6 bases from V and 1 base from J, with 8 bases in between. The CDR3 is 13 amino acids. The CDR3 here is CASRRYRTDTQYF. As DNA, the CDR3 is TGTGCCAGCAGACGGTATCGCACAGATACGCAGTATTTT.

This clonotype has ten or more counts. The chain is built from TRBV7-2 and TRBJ2-5; 10 bases align to TRBD2. With V trimmed by 0 bases and J by 2 bases, 9 bases remained unmatched. The CDR3 has 18 residues. CDR1 is SGHTA and CDR2 is FQGNSA in the germline V gene. The CDR3, as DNA: TGTGCCAGCAGCTTAGCGTCTGTGAGCGGGGGGGGACAAGAGACCCAGTACTTC. It encodes CASSLASVSGGGQETQYF.

This clonotype was counted ten times or more. The DNA is omitted, as the CDR3 cannot be located on it reliably, and the CDR3 follows TCRdb's listing. The rearrangement uses TRBV4-3 and TRBJ2-7; TRBD1, the table's D call, lacks a check against the DNA. The length of the CDR3 is 15 amino acids, counting both ends. CDR1 and CDR2 (germline): LGHNA, YSLEER. The CDR3 loop reads CASSPDFGPAYEQYF.

This chain uses TRBV19 with TRBJ1-2; D unresolved. The CDR3 contains 15 residues. Germline CDR1 is LNHDA and CDR2 is SQIVND (reference sequence). V lost 3 bases and J lost 4, with 15 bases in between. The CDR3 spells CASSMKTEGIYGYTF. Written as DNA, the CDR3 is TGTGCCAGTAGTATGAAAACAGAAGGTATCTATGGCTACACCTTC.

There are many counts of this clonotype. CDR3 in amino acids: CASSLDLASGGPRAQYF. CDR3 bases: TGTGCCAGCAGCCTCGATCTCGCTAGCGGGGGCCCCCGGGCCCAGTACTTC. This rearrangement joins TRBV11-1 to TRBJ2-7, with 10 positions matching TRBD2. The germline V gene encodes CDR1 SGHAT and CDR2 FQDESV (reference sequence). Trimming removed 5 bases from V and 10 bases from J; junction bases left unmatched: 20. The CDR3 has 17 amino acids. Full variable domain (rest looked up from reference TRBV11-1 and TRBJ2-7): EAEVAQSPRYKITEKSQAVAFWCDPISGHATLYWYRQILGQGPELLVQFQDESVVDDSQLPKDRFSAERLKGVDSTLKIQPAELGDSAMYLCASSLDLASGGPRAQYFGPGTRLTVT.